This T cell receptor beta chain came from a study of spatial heterogeneity in lung cancer. This clonotype appeared a few times. TCRdb reanalysed the 5' RACE reads using MiXCR and keeps one entry per CDR3 protein. Of some 80,000 distinct CDR3 sequences listed, 8% are singletons. The CDR3 is 14 amino acids. V gave up 1 base and J gave up 14 bases, with 15 bases separating them. Germline CDR1 SGHDN, CDR2 FVKESK. Stated time point: sample taken at primary tumor resection. The chain carries TRBV14 and TRBJ1-6; no clear D gene. The sequencing here drew on PBMCs, taken at surgery. This TCR derives from a male donor with early-stage non-small cell lung cancer. CDR3 bases: TGTGCCAGCAGCCAAGCTCTGGCCGGCAAAGCCCTCCACTTT. Its translation: CASSQALAGKALHF.